Below are 28 T cell receptor beta chains sequenced from a single sample in a study of T cell repertoires in cytomegalovirus infection. TCRdb called the reads again in MiXCR, with one record for every CDR3 protein. The table has 310,000 or so distinct CDR3 sequences, about a tenth seen once. Sequencing was done on a sample of PBMCs. The origin of the receptors is a human donor in good health (CMV status not recorded). Some clones in this sample may be carry-over from other donors' samples.

This clonotype was counted a few times. The chain couples TRBV20-1 to TRBJ2-7, with D unclear. Trimming removed 1 base from V and 0 bases from J, with 13 bases in between. The germline CDR1 and CDR2 sequences are DFQATT and SNEGSKA (reference sequence). The CDR3 has 15 amino acids. The CDR3: CSARGDRRNSYEQYF. In DNA, the CDR3 is TGCAGTGCTAGAGGGGATCGAAGGAACTCCTACGAGCAGTACTTC.

This chain connects TRBV5-1 to TRBJ2-6, with TRBD2 as a possible D gene (5 bases). The CDR3 loop spans 15 amino acids. The V end was cut by 0 bases, the J end by 2 bases, with 6 bases between. In germline, CDR1 is SGHRS, CDR2 YFSETQ. CDR3 bases: TGCGCCAGCAGCTTGGACGGGGCTGGGGCCAACGTCCTGACTTTC. The encoded protein is CASSLDGAGANVLTF.

In this sample, this clonotype turned up many times. The V and J genes are TRBV2 and TRBJ1-3; tentatively, D is TRBD1 (5 bases). CDR1 is SNHLY, CDR2 FYNNEI, per germline. The CDR3 has 15 amino acids. Trimming cost V 5 bases and J 7 bases, with 18 bases left between them. The CDR3 DNA is TGTGCCAGCAGTATGGGACCATCCCAACGCAACACCATATATTTT. Translated, it gives CASSMGPSQRNTIYF.

This clonotype was counted many times. This chain connects TRBV25-1 to TRBJ2-3; D gene uncertain. This CDR3 region has 12 residues. Trimming removed 2 bases at V and 7 bases at J, with 7 bases between. CDR1 and CDR2 (germline): MGHDK, SYGVNS. The chain's CDR3 is CASSEGPHTQYF. CDR3 nucleotide sequence: TGTGCCAGCAGTGAAGGGCCCCATACGCAGTATTTT.

This chain uses TRBV6-6 with TRBJ1-1; unclear D gene. Trimming removed 4 bases at V and 1 base at J, with 13 bases between. The CDR3 covers 15 residues. CDR1 and CDR2 (germline): MNHNY, SVGAGI (reference sequence). CDR3 sequence reads: CASSSPDFGNTEAFF. In DNA form, the CDR3 reads TGTGCCAGCAGTTCCCCGGATTTTGGGAACACTGAAGCTTTCTTT.

This clonotype was found many times. The chain uses TRBV7-6 and TRBJ2-5; TRBD1 matches 10 bases. This CDR3 has 15 residues. CDR1 and CDR2 from the germline V gene are SGHVS and FNYEAQ. The ends lost 5 bases at V and 5 bases at J; junction bases unmatched: 8. The CDR3, as DNA: TGTGCCAGCAGCCACGGGACAGGGGTCGTGGAGACCCAGTACTTC. Protein product: CASSHGTGVVETQYF.

The table lists this clonotype with many counts. CDR3 nucleotides: TGTGCCAGCAGTTCCGGACTAGCGGTCTCGGAGACCCAGTACTTC. Residues: CASSSGLAVSETQYF. The chain employs TRBV7-2 and TRBJ2-5; 10 nucleotides match TRBD2. CDR1 and CDR2 (germline): SGHTA, FQGNSA. This CDR3 region has 15 residues. The trim removed 6 bases at V and 5 bases at J, leaving 9 bases unmatched.

This clonotype was detected ten times or more. The chain recombines TRBV29-1 with TRBJ1-5, with D uncertain. The V end lost 4 bases, the J end lost 2 bases, and 9 bases lay between the germline ends. CDR3 length equals 13 residues. Germline CDR1 and CDR2: SQVTM and ANQGSEA. In nucleotides, the CDR3 is TGCAGCGTTGGGGGTAGAGGCAATCAGCCCCAGCATTTT. Protein: CSVGGRGNQPQHF.

This clonotype was seen repeatedly, ten times or more. The chain employs TRBV25-1 and TRBJ2-1; D is uncertain. The CDR3 sequence is 11 residues long. Looked up from germline, CDR1 is MGHDK and CDR2 is SYGVNS. V was shortened by 4 bases and J by 9 bases, with 7 bases between the two germline ends. The CDR3 DNA is TGTGCCAGCAGTGCGCGAGGTGAGCAGTTCTTC. This codes for CASSARGEQFF.

The chain carries TRBV19 and TRBJ1-3; D unclear. The CDR3 contains 15 residues. Germline V gene lookup returns CDR1 LNHDA and CDR2 SQIVND (reference sequence). Trimming took off 6 bases at V and 0 bases at J, with 12 bases between the two ends. The chain's CDR3 is CASSRWVSSGNTIYF. In nucleotides, the CDR3 is TGTGCCAGTAGCCGCTGGGTTAGCTCTGGAAACACCATATATTTT. The variable domain in full, with the rest retrieved from reference TRBV19 and TRBJ1-3, is DGGITQSPKYLFRKEGQNVTLSCEQNLNHDAMYWYRQDPGQGLRLIYYSQIVNDFQKGDIAEGYSVSREKKESFPLTVTSAQKNPTAFYLCASSRWVSSGNTIYFGEGSWLTVV.

This clonotype was counted at least ten times. The V call is TRBV7-8, the J call TRBJ2-1; 11 positions agree with TRBD2. The CDR3 runs 18 residues. CDR1 and CDR2 (germline): SGHVS, FQNEAQ. V lost 11 bases, J lost 8 bases, and 23 bases stayed unmatched. In DNA form, the CDR3 reads TGTGCCGTACCTCGGTCCCAGGTTAGCGGGGGGGGCAGCCATGAGCAGTTCTTC. Protein product: CAVPRSQVSGGGSHEQFF. Drawing the rest from reference TRBV7-8 and TRBJ2-1, the complete variable domain is GAGVSQSPRYKVAKRGQDVALRCDPISGHVSLFWYQQALGQGPEFLTYFQNEAQLDKSGLPSDRFFAERPEGSVSTLKIQRTQQEDSAVYLCAVPRSQVSGGGSHEQFFGPGTRLTVL.

This clonotype occurred a few times. The chain joins TRBV20-1 to TRBJ1-1; D call uncertain. The CDR3 runs to 14 residues. From germline, CDR1 is DFQATT and CDR2 SNEGSKA (reference sequence). Deletions cut 0 bases from V and 1 base from J, with 9 bases between. The CDR3 sequence is CSAREGWKNTEAFF. In nucleotides, the CDR3 is TGCAGTGCTAGAGAGGGTTGGAAGAACACTGAAGCTTTCTTT.

This clonotype was found a few times. This chain links TRBV5-5 with TRBJ2-3; TRBD2 matches at 8 bases. V was pared by 5 bases and J by 0 bases, with 11 bases of the junction left unmatched. Germline CDR1 and CDR2: SGHKS and YYEKEE (reference sequence). The CDR3 extends over 17 amino acids. The DNA for the CDR3 is TGTGCCAGCAGGCATAGCGGGGTGAAAATAAGCACAGATACGCAGTATTTT. Its translation is CASRHSGVKISTDTQYF. The whole variable domain, filled in from reference TRBV5-5 and TRBJ2-3, reads DAGVTQSPTHLIKTRGQQVTLRCSPISGHKSVSWYQQVLGQGPQFIFQYYEKEERGRGNFPDRFSARQFPNYSSELNVNALLLGDSALYLCASRHSGVKISTDTQYFGPGTRLTVL.

The V gene is TRBV20-1, the J gene TRBJ1-2; D may be TRBD1 (6 bases). In germline, CDR1 is DFQATT, CDR2 SNEGSKA (reference sequence). CDR3 size: 15 residues. The V end was cut by 1 base, the J end by 5 bases, with 17 bases between. The DNA for the CDR3 is TGCAGTGCTAGAGCGGCTCTGGACAGAGTATATGGCTACACCTTC. It yields the protein CSARAALDRVYGYTF.

This clonotype was detected ten times or more. V gene TRBV7-8 combines with J gene TRBJ2-5, with D possibly being TRBD2 (6 bases). This CDR3 region has 15 residues. V was shortened by 8 bases and J by 1 base, with 17 bases between the two germline ends. CDR1 and CDR2 (germline): SGHVS, FQNEAQ. CDR3 loop: CASDPGTYLQETQYF. CDR3 nucleotides: TGTGCCAGCGACCCCGGGACTTACCTCCAAGAGACCCAGTACTTC.

This clonotype was observed many times. V is TRBV6-1 and J is TRBJ2-5, with 12 bases identical to TRBD2. Germline CDR1 reads MNHNS; CDR2 reads SASEGT. Losses at the gene ends were 4 bases for V and 1 base for J; bases not matched to a gene: 4. There are 16 residues in the CDR3. Here the CDR3 DNA reads TGTGCCAGCAGTGGACTAGCGGGGGTATTCCAAGAGACCCAGTACTTC. Its protein is CASSGLAGVFQETQYF.

This clonotype was detected many times. The rearrangement uses TRBV12-3 or TRBV12-4 and TRBJ2-2, with D possibly matching TRBD2 (6 bases). The length of the CDR3 is 14 residues. The V gene lost 6 bases and the J gene lost 4 bases, with 12 bases spanning the gap. The CDR3 nucleotides are TGTGCCAGCAGGAGGGACTCATCCACCGGGGAGCTGTTTTTT. Translation: CASRRDSSTGELFF.

At least ten counts were recorded for this clonotype. V is TRBV28 and J is TRBJ2-2, with TRBD1 as a possible D gene (6 bases). The CDR3 runs to 15 residues. Germline V gene data show CDR1 as MDHEN and CDR2 as SYDVKM. V was shortened by 7 bases and J by 1 base, with 13 bases between the two germline ends. CDR3 DNA sequence: TGTGCCAGCACCCAGGGGAGACTGAACACCGGGGAGCTGTTTTTT. Protein: CASTQGRLNTGELFF.

This sequence joins TRBV28 and TRBJ2-2, with TRBD1 matching over 9 bases. In germline, CDR1 is MDHEN, CDR2 SYDVKM. This CDR3 region has 16 residues. Trimming removed 1 base from V and 8 bases from J; junction bases left unmatched: 8. In DNA form, the CDR3 reads TGTGCCAGCAGTTTATTGGGGACAGGGCGTCAAGGGGAGCTGTTTTTT. It is translated as CASSLLGTGRQGELFF.

This chain connects TRBV29-1 to TRBJ1-1, with 8 positions matching TRBD1. In germline, CDR1 is SQVTM, CDR2 ANQGSEA. Trimming at V came to 7 bases and at J to 4 bases, leaving 11 bases not matched to a gene. This CDR3 contains 14 residues. This CDR3 reads CSGGQQGVGTEAFF. The CDR3 DNA reads TGCAGCGGGGGGCAACAGGGGGTTGGCACTGAAGCTTTCTTT.

This clonotype occurred many times. The chain links TRBV29-1 to TRBJ2-5, with D tentatively TRBD1 (6 bases). Trimming took 5 bases from V and 5 from J, leaving 12 bases between them. This CDR3 has 12 amino acids. Germline V lookup: CDR1 SQVTM, CDR2 ANQGSEA. CDR3 sequence reads: CSVSQGYETQYF. The DNA of the CDR3 is TGCAGCGTTTCACAGGGTTACGAGACCCAGTACTTC.

This clonotype was seen more than once but under ten times. The rearrangement joins TRBV15 to TRBJ1-2, with D maybe TRBD1 (6 bases). Germline values: CDR1 LNHNV, CDR2 YYDKDF (reference sequence). V dropped 3 bases and J dropped 6 bases, with 17 bases sitting between them. The CDR3 totals 15 residues. This CDR3 reads CATSSGEQGVHGYTF. The DNA of the CDR3 is TGTGCCACCAGCAGCGGTGAACAGGGCGTCCATGGCTACACCTTC.

This clonotype was detected many times. V is TRBV20-1 and J is TRBJ1-5, with TRBD1 identical over 8 bases. V trimming: 7 bases; J trimming: 2 bases; junction bases outside the gene matches: 4. The length of the CDR3 is 13 residues. Germline CDR1 DFQATT, CDR2 SNEGSKA (reference sequence). This CDR3 reads CSVQGVGNQPQHF. The DNA for the CDR3 is TGCAGTGTACAGGGGGTCGGCAATCAGCCCCAGCATTTT.

This clonotype was counted ten times or more. The J gene is TRBJ2-3, the V gene TRBV11-2, with TRBD1 matching over 9 bases. V lost 3 bases, J lost 4 bases, and 2 bases stayed unmatched. Per germline, CDR1 SGHAT and CDR2 FQNNGV. The CDR3 length is 14 residues. CDR3 nucleotide sequence: TGTGCCAGCAGCTTGAGACAGGGGGCAGATACGCAGTATTTT. This sequence encodes CASSLRQGADTQYF. The full variable domain, rest sourced from reference TRBV11-2 and TRBJ2-3, is EAGVAQSPRYKIIEKRQSVAFWCNPISGHATLYWYQQILGQGPKLLIQFQNNGVVDDSQLPKDRFSAERLKGVDSTLKIQPAKLEDSAVYLCASSLRQGADTQYFGPGTRLTVL.

This clonotype was recorded many times. The chain recombines TRBV28 with TRBJ1-1; D might be TRBD1 (6 bases). This CDR3 contains 14 residues. V was clipped by 6 bases and J by 5 bases, with 16 bases between them. Germline loops: CDR1 MDHEN, CDR2 SYDVKM. CDR3 sequence reads: CASRSGRGITEAFF. Here the CDR3 DNA reads TGTGCCAGCAGGTCCGGCAGGGGTATAACTGAAGCTTTCTTT. Combining the CDR3 with reference TRBV28 and TRBJ1-1 gives the whole variable domain DVKVTQSSRYLVKRTGEKVFLECVQDMDHENMFWYRQDPGLGLRLIYFSYDVKMKEKGDIPEGYSVSREKKERFSLILESASTNQTSMYLCASRSGRGITEAFFGQGTRLTVV.

The table lists this clonotype with many counts. The J gene is TRBJ1-5, the V gene TRBV27; 10 bases are a match to TRBD1. Germline CDR1 reads MNHEY; CDR2 reads SMNVEV (reference sequence). J was trimmed by 3 bases and V by 3 bases; bases with no gene match: 5. This CDR3 is built from 16 residues. In DNA form, the CDR3 reads TGTGCCAGCAGTTTGCCCGGGACAGGGGACAATCAGCCCCAGCATTTT. It specifies CASSLPGTGDNQPQHF.

The table lists this clonotype with many counts. The chain joins TRBV28 to TRBJ1-6; 12 bases map to TRBD1. With 5 bases clipped from V and 13 bases from J, the junction kept 6 bases outside the gene matches. Germline V gene lookup returns CDR1 MDHEN and CDR2 SYDVKM. The CDR3 length is 14 residues. CDR3 amino acids: CASSPGQGATPLHF. For the CDR3, the DNA is TGTGCCAGCAGTCCGGGACAGGGGGCCACCCCCCTCCACTTT.

The DNA for the CDR3 is TGTGCCAGCTCCCCGGGACTCGAAAACATTCAGTACTTC. Its protein is CASSPGLENIQYF. The chain has TRBV18 and TRBJ2-4, with D tentatively TRBD2 (6 bases). The germline V gene has CDR1 KGHSH and CDR2 LQKENI. Between the trimmed V and J ends, which lost 6 bases and 5 bases, there was a span of 11 bases. The CDR3 is made up of 13 amino acids.